Below, one TCR beta chain is given with its context. Its cognate antigen is unknown. One entry per CDR3 protein results from TCRdb running MiXCR on the PCR reads. This sample has about 500,000 distinct CDR3 sequences; 20% to 25% occur once, and the top ten carry roughly 0.81%. Trimming at V came to 1 base and at J to 0 bases, leaving 1 base not matched to a gene. Looked up from germline, CDR1 is SGHAT and CDR2 is FQNNGV. The CDR3 consists of 16 residues. These data come from a study of molecular identifiers for immune sequencing clone quantification. General study findings and limits: Detectable among 800,000 to 1,000,000 naive cells, according to reports, was Jurkat TCR RNA spiked in from one cell.

The chain joins TRBV11-2 to TRBJ2-2, with TRBD2 matching over 8 bases. The source of this sequence is a human donor in good health. Some libraries in this study had Jurkat cell RNA spiked in. Material for sequencing was naive CD8+ T cells from blood, with Jurkat cell RNA spiked in. Subset noted: FACS-sorted CD8+CD4-CCR7+CD45RA+ naive T cells. CDR3 in amino acids: CASSLAGGSNTGELFF. The CDR3 nucleotides are TGTGCCAGCAGCTTAGCGGGGGGGTCGAACACCGGGGAGCTGTTTTTT.